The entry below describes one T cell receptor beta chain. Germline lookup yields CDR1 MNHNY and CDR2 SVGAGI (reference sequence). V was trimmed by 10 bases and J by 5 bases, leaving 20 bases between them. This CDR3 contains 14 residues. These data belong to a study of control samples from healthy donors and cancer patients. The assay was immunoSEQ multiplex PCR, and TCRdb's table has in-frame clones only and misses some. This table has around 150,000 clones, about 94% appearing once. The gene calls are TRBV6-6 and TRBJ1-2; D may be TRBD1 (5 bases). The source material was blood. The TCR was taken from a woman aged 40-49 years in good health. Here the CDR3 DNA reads TGTGCCACAACTCCCGGGGCCGACGGGTATGGCTACACCTTC. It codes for CATTPGADGYGYTF.